Included here is one T cell receptor (beta chain) sequence, with context. The antigen is not known. Relative to the germline gene, one junction end is altered; a read error may explain this. The CDR3 extends over 15 amino acids. Per the germline V gene, CDR1 is SEHNR and CDR2 is FQNEAQ (reference sequence). This cohort consisted of healthy bone marrow donors. Primers for the PCR totalled 60 Vbeta and 13 Jbeta. Produced via immunoSEQ multiplex PCR; TCRdb's table is partial and in-frame only. The table includes about 140,000 clones, around 83% detected once. This specimen comes from a study of cytomegalovirus exposure and HLA in healthy donors. Study-wide findings and caveats: In a later analysis, a genetic analysis reported fewer productive-TCR N-insertions in an Asian-associated ancestry cluster than the cohort average. HLA restriction was apparent for most CMV-associated TCR beta chains in a later analysis. Previously analyzed data showed that most TCR beta V segments were productive at a frequency of about 87% or about 30%.

V usage is TRBV7-9 and J usage is TRBJ1-2, with TRBD1 identical over 9 bases. The material sequenced was PBMCs. This clonotype was obtained from a man aged 40-49 years in good health and CMV-seropositive. The CDR3 bases are TGTTCCAGCAGCTACTCCGGGACAGGGAGCTATGGCTACACCTTC. It yields the protein CSSSYSGTGSYGYTF.